A single sample gave rise to the 30 T cell receptor beta chains below, sequenced in a study of OX40 agonist ivuxolimab in advanced cancers. Assay used: immunoSEQ multiplex PCR; TCRdb lists only in-frame clones, some missing. This table has about 68,000 clones, about 85% appearing once. This material consisted of CD4+ or CD8+ T cells sorted from blood, taken in a trial of the OX40 agonist ivuxolimab. Source of these receptors: an adult with an advanced solid tumor such as melanoma, head and neck, liver or kidney cancer.

The chain has TRBV6-1 and TRBJ1-5; D is ambiguous. Between the trimmed V and J ends, which lost 8 bases and 3 bases, there was a span of 14 bases. This CDR3 contains 14 residues. Germline CDR1 and CDR2: MNHNS and SASEGT. This CDR3 is CASAREINNQPQHF. The CDR3 DNA sequence: TGTGCCAGCGCAAGGGAGATCAACAATCAGCCCCAGCATTTT.

The rearrangement uses TRBV6-6 and TRBJ1-6; D is perhaps TRBD1 (6 bases). Trimming removed 5 bases at V and 9 bases at J, with 14 bases between. The CDR3 spans 14 residues. Germline lookup yields CDR1 MNHNY and CDR2 SVGAGI (reference sequence). CDR3 loop: CASSNRVSASPLHF. The CDR3 region has the DNA TGTGCCAGCAGTAACAGGGTTTCAGCTTCACCCCTCCACTTT.

J is TRBJ2-7 and V is TRBV7-2; unclear D gene. This CDR3 spans 14 amino acids. Germline V gives CDR1 SGHTA, CDR2 FQGNSA. Trimming stripped 2 bases from V and 0 bases from J, with 8 bases between. The CDR3: CASSLSPDSYEQYF. The CDR3 DNA reads as TGTGCCAGCAGCTTAAGTCCGGACTCCTACGAGCAGTACTTC.

This sequence joins TRBV5-4 and TRBJ2-1, with 7 bases fitting TRBD2. Germline V gene data show CDR1 as SGHNT and CDR2 as YYREEE (reference sequence). The CDR3 extends over 17 amino acids. V was clipped by 4 bases and J by 2 bases; unmatched bases: 12. CDR3 DNA: TGTGCCAGCAGCCCCGACCTCACTAGCGCCGCCTACAATGAGCAGTTCTTC. Protein sequence: CASSPDLTSAAYNEQFF.

The CDR3 nucleotides are TGCGCCAGCAGCTTGGACACGGGGTGGACTGAAGCTTTCTTT. Residues: CASSLDTGWTEAFF. The chain carries TRBV5-1 and TRBJ1-1; D unclear. Germline CDR1 and CDR2: SGHRS and YFSETQ. Trimming shortened V by 0 bases and J by 5 bases, and 11 bases separated the two germline ends. This CDR3 has 14 amino acids.

The chain employs TRBV5-4 and TRBJ1-2, with D maybe TRBD1 (6 bases). CDR3 length equals 14 residues. The germline V and J ends were trimmed by 4 bases and 0 bases, with 10 bases remaining between them. CDR1 and CDR2 (germline): SGHNT, YYREEE (reference sequence). The CDR3 region has the DNA TGTGCCAGCAGCCTCAACAGGGCTAACTATGGCTACACCTTC. It is translated as CASSLNRANYGYTF.

This clone appeared once. V is TRBV6-5 and J is TRBJ1-3; D call uncertain. The CDR3 is 15 residues long. Germline CDR1 is MNHEY and CDR2 is SVGAGI. V was clipped by 0 bases and J by 4 bases, with 10 bases between them. The CDR3 coding sequence is TGTGCCAGCAGTTACTCCAGAAGCCAAGGAAACACCATATATTTT. Translated, it gives CASSYSRSQGNTIYF.

The chain has TRBV7-2 and TRBJ2-3; D is perhaps TRBD2 (6 bases). The CDR3 has 15 amino acids. V gave up 0 bases and J gave up 0 bases, with 7 bases separating them. In germline, CDR1 is SGHTA, CDR2 FQGNSA. CDR3 sequence reads: CASSLARGSTDTQYF. The CDR3 DNA follows: TGTGCCAGCAGCTTAGCGCGGGGTAGCACAGATACGCAGTATTTT. Together with reference TRBV7-2 and TRBJ2-3, the CDR3 gives the full variable domain: GAGVSQSPSNKVTEKGKDVELRCDPISGHTALYWYRQSLGQGLEFLIYFQGNSAPDKSGLPSDRFSAERTGGSVSTLTIQRTQQEDSAVYLCASSLARGSTDTQYFGPGTRLTVL.

The rearrangement uses TRBV7-2 and TRBJ2-1; 8 positions match TRBD1. This CDR3 spans 15 amino acids. Germline-derived CDR1 and CDR2 are SGHTA and FQGNSA. The V gene end was trimmed by 5 bases and the J gene end by 7 bases; junction bases not matched to a gene: 10. The CDR3 protein is CASSPWTGKMNEQFF. In DNA form, the CDR3 reads TGTGCCAGCAGCCCTTGGACAGGGAAGATGAATGAGCAGTTCTTC.

This clone has a handful of counts. The CDR3 region has the DNA TGTGCCAGCAGTTACGGCCCGTCCCAAAATTCACCCCTCCACTTT. Translating gives CASSYGPSQNSPLHF. The rearrangement uses TRBV6-6 and TRBJ1-6; no firm D call. The germline gives CDR1 MNHNY, CDR2 SVGAGI (reference sequence). Trimming took 2 bases from V and 7 from J, leaving 12 bases between them. The CDR3 runs to 15 residues.

This chain links TRBV7-3 with TRBJ1-6, with TRBD1 matching over 7 bases. The length of the CDR3 is 15 residues. Germline assignment: CDR1 SGHTA and CDR2 FQGTGA. Trimming took 5 bases from V and 6 from J; bases not matched to a gene: 7. The CDR3 reads CASSPTGFSNSPLHF. Here the CDR3 DNA reads TGTGCCAGCAGCCCGACAGGGTTCTCTAATTCACCCCTCCACTTT.

The chain couples TRBV14 to TRBJ1-2; no reliable D call. V lost 3 bases, J lost 4 bases, and 9 bases lay in between. Per the germline V gene, CDR1 is SGHDN and CDR2 is FVKESK. The CDR3 contains 13 residues. In nucleotides, the CDR3 is TGTGCCAGCAGCCAGGGTCGCGGCTATGGCTACACCTTC. Its translation: CASSQGRGYGYTF.

The genes are TRBV7-2 and TRBJ2-1; a weak D match, TRBD2 (7 bases). From germline, CDR1 is SGHTA and CDR2 FQGNSA. The CDR3 runs to 15 residues. Trimming removed 4 bases at V and 6 bases at J, with 16 bases between. DNA for the CDR3: TGTGCCAGCAGCTACGTTGGGGGGGCTGGCAATGAGCAGTTCTTC. The encoded protein is CASSYVGGAGNEQFF.

The chain joins TRBV29-1 to TRBJ2-7; possibly TRBD1 for D (6 bases). There are 12 residues in the CDR3. Trimming took 5 bases from V and 7 from J, leaving 15 bases between them. Germline CDR1 reads SQVTM; CDR2 reads ANQGSEA. Written as DNA, the CDR3 is TGCAGCGTTATCCAGGGGATTGGGGAGCAGTACTTC. Its translation: CSVIQGIGEQYF.

This chain links TRBV19 with TRBJ1-2, with D unclear. Germline V gene lookup returns CDR1 LNHDA and CDR2 SQIVND (reference sequence). The germline V and J ends were trimmed by 5 bases and 1 base, with 11 bases remaining between them. CDR3 length equals 14 residues. The CDR3 reads CASSRRESNYGYTF. CDR3 DNA: TGTGCCAGTAGTCGGAGGGAGAGTAACTATGGCTACACCTTC.

CDR3 DNA: TGTGCCAGCAGCTTAGGTGGCTACTCTGGAAACACCATATATTTT. Its protein product is CASSLGGYSGNTIYF. V is TRBV11-3 and J is TRBJ1-3; D call uncertain. The ends were cut back, 1 base at V and 0 bases at J, with 7 bases in the middle. Germline V gene data show CDR1 as SGHNT and CDR2 as YENEEA. This CDR3 comprises 15 residues.

V is TRBV11-2 and J is TRBJ1-1, with D tentatively TRBD1 (6 bases). From germline, CDR1 is SGHAT and CDR2 FQNNGV. The V end lost 5 bases, the J end lost 5 bases, and 12 bases lay between the germline ends. The CDR3 extends over 13 amino acids. The CDR3 DNA reads as TGTGCCAGCAGCCCCCAGGGGACTACTGAAGCTTTCTTT. This translates into CASSPQGTTEAFF.

The chain links TRBV4-3 to TRBJ2-1, with 9 bases matching TRBD1. Germline V gene sequence: CDR1 LGHNA, CDR2 YSLEER. The CDR3 loop spans 15 amino acids. Trimming removed 2 bases from V and 6 bases from J; junction bases left unmatched: 5. The CDR3 DNA follows: TGCGCCAGCAGCCAACGGGACAGGGAGGTCAATGAGCAGTTCTTC. Encoded protein: CASSQRDREVNEQFF.

CDR3 sequence: CASSPGGGSYNSPLHF. The CDR3 coding sequence is TGTGCCAGCAGCCCCGGGGGGGGTTCCTATAATTCACCCCTCCACTTT. The chain joins TRBV5-6 to TRBJ1-6; D perhaps matches TRBD1 (5 bases). The CDR3 spans 16 residues. V lost 4 bases, J lost 1 base, and 12 bases lay in between. CDR1 and CDR2 (germline): SGHDT, YYEEEE.

The rearrangement uses TRBV7-2 and TRBJ2-3; D is possibly TRBD1 (6 bases). CDR3 length: 13 amino acids. Trimming cost V 7 bases and J 4 bases, with 12 bases left between them. The germline CDR1 and CDR2 sequences are SGHTA and FQGNSA. CDR3 in DNA: TGTGCCAGCAACGACAGGCGGGCAGATACGCAGTATTTT. This encodes CASNDRRADTQYF.

V usage is TRBV5-1 and J usage is TRBJ2-7, with 8 bases matching TRBD1. CDR3 length equals 15 residues. V lost 0 bases and J lost 4; bases outside the gene matches: 6. Germline V gene sequence: CDR1 SGHRS, CDR2 YFSETQ. CDR3 protein: CASSLDGQGRYEQYF. The CDR3 nucleotides are TGCGCCAGCAGCTTGGATGGACAGGGTAGGTACGAGCAGTACTTC.

The chain joins TRBV6-1 to TRBJ2-6; the D is unclear. In germline, CDR1 is MNHNS, CDR2 SASEGT. Trimming cost V 7 bases and J 0 bases, with 4 bases left between them. The CDR3 totals 13 residues. This CDR3 reads CASKDSGANVLTF. CDR3 nucleotide sequence: TGTGCCAGCAAAGACTCTGGGGCCAACGTCCTGACTTTC.

The rearrangement uses TRBV5-4 and TRBJ1-2; D gene ambiguous. The CDR3 has 13 residues. Trimming removed 0 bases at V and 8 bases at J, with 11 bases between. Germline CDR1 is SGHNT and CDR2 is YYREEE (reference sequence). CDR3 sequence reads: CASSLDGRGGYTF. For the CDR3, the DNA is TGTGCCAGCAGCTTGGACGGTCGGGGAGGCTACACCTTC. Full variable domain (remainder filled in from reference TRBV5-4 and TRBJ1-2): ETGVTQSPTHLIKTRGQQVTLRCSSQSGHNTVSWYQQALGQGPQFIFQYYREEENGRGNFPPRFSGLQFPNYSSELNVNALELDDSALYLCASSLDGRGGYTFGSGTRLTVV.

This clone has a handful of counts. The genes are TRBV19 and TRBJ2-2; TRBD1 might be the D (6 bases). The CDR3 runs to 15 residues. Trimming took 10 bases from V and 1 from J, leaving 16 bases between them. In germline, CDR1 is LNHDA, CDR2 SQIVND (reference sequence). CDR3 coding DNA: TGTGCCATCCACTATAGGGGACAGAACACCGGGGAGCTGTTTTTT. This sequence encodes CAIHYRGQNTGELFF.

Only a few counts were recorded for this clone. V and J are TRBV7-2 and TRBJ2-7, with D possibly being TRBD1 or TRBD2 (6 bases each). Per the germline V gene, CDR1 is SGHTA and CDR2 is FQGNSA. CDR3 length equals 14 residues. V lost 2 bases to trimming and J lost 2 bases, with 10 bases between them. The CDR3 loop is CASSLKGGTYEQYF. Written as DNA, the CDR3 is TGTGCCAGCAGCTTAAAGGGGGGAACCTACGAGCAGTACTTC.

The chain joins TRBV6-5 to TRBJ1-1; D is uncertain. The V end lost 8 bases, the J end lost 3 bases, and 10 bases lay between the germline ends. CDR1 MNHEY and CDR2 SVGAGI come from the germline V gene. The CDR3 sequence is 12 residues long. Here the CDR3 reads CASWSWDTEAFF. The CDR3 region has the DNA TGTGCCAGCTGGTCGTGGGACACTGAAGCTTTCTTT.

The V and J genes are TRBV4-3 and TRBJ1-1; no definite D call. Germline-derived CDR1 and CDR2 are LGHNA and YSLEER. The CDR3 is made up of 15 amino acids. V dropped 0 bases and J dropped 4 bases, with 12 bases sitting between them. The CDR3 spells CASSQDGIRVTEAFF. CDR3 bases: TGCGCCAGCAGCCAAGATGGGATCCGTGTCACTGAAGCTTTCTTT.

This clone was seen a handful of times. The genes are TRBV20-1 and TRBJ2-5, with D hard to call. CDR3 length: 10 residues. CDR1 is DFQATT, CDR2 SNEGSKA, per germline (reference sequence). V lost 7 bases and J 5 bases, leaving 8 bases between the germline ends. CDR3 sequence: CSGSDETQYF. CDR3 in DNA: TGCAGTGGGTCGGATGAGACCCAGTACTTC.

This clone was counted only a few times. The chain employs TRBV2 and TRBJ1-6; D unresolved. Germline CDR1 SNHLY, CDR2 FYNNEI. The CDR3 covers 14 residues. Trimming cost V 6 bases and J 13 bases, with 19 bases left between them. Here the CDR3 DNA reads TGTGCCAGCAGAGGACCAGCCCGAGGGTCGCCCCTCCACTTT. Translated, it gives CASRGPARGSPLHF.

This chain connects TRBV7-8 to TRBJ2-1; TRBD2 matches 13 bases. The CDR3 is 17 residues long. The germline gives CDR1 SGHVS, CDR2 FQNEAQ. V lost 4 bases to trimming and J lost 9 bases; unmatched junction nucleotides: 12. The DNA for the CDR3 is TGTGCCAGCAGCTCGCCGGGACTAGCGGGGTCCCGGGGTGAGCAGTTCTTC. Its translation: CASSSPGLAGSRGEQFF.